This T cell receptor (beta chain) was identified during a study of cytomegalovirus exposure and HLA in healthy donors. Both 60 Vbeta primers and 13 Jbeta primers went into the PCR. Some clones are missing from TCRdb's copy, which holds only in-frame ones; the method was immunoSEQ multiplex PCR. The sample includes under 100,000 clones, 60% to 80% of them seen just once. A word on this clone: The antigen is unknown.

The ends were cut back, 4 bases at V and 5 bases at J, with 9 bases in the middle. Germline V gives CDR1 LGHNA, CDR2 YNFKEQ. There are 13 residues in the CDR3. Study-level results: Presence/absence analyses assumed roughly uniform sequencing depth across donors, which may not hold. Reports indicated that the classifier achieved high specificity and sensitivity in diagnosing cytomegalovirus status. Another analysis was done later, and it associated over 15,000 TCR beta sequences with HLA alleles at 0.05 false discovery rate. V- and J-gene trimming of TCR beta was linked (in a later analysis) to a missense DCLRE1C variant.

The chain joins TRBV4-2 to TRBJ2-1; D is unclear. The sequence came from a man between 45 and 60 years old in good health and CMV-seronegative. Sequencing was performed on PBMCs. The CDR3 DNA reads TGTGCCAGCAGCCCGGCCGACAACAATGAGCAGTTCTTC. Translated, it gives CASSPADNNEQFF.